The clone carrying this T cell receptor (beta chain) has just one count. This sample is drawn from a study of blood T cell repertoires in COVID-19. The repertoire was sequenced with immunoSEQ multiplex PCR; TCRdb's copy has only in-frame clones and lacks some. The sample contains around 210,000 clones, approximately 90% of which appear only once. From germline, CDR1 is MDHEN and CDR2 SYDVKM. With 1 base clipped from V and 4 bases from J, the junction kept 1 base outside the gene matches. CDR3 length: 17 residues. The receptor was isolated from a man aged 45-60 years with COVID-19, enrolled during active disease. The chain has TRBV28 and TRBJ2-1; 16 bases are a match to TRBD2. Sequencing was carried out using peripheral blood. CDR3 region: CASSLSGLAGGYNEQFF. DNA of the CDR3: TGTGCCAGCAGTTTATCGGGACTAGCGGGGGGGTACAATGAGCAGTTCTTC.